These T cell receptor beta chains were read from a single sample in a study of beta chain features in type 1 diabetes. The table came from immunoSEQ multiplex PCR; TCRdb's copy has only in-frame clones and leaves some out. This sample has roughly 450,000 clones, with roughly 11% found just once. Sequencing was carried out using naive CD4+ T cells from blood. These receptors were taken from a woman between 18 and 29 years old in good health. Both conserved end residues are part of each CDR3. A D gene is named only where the DNA matches it firmly. Size values are once, few and many counts, or a class for expanded clones, and some rows have none.

j_call: TRBJ2-7
d_call: NA
v_call: TRBV14
clone_size: NA
cdr3_nt: TGTGCCAGCAGCCAAGCTGGACAGCTGCAGCAGTACTTC
cdr3_aa: CASSQAGQLQQYF

j_call: TRBJ2-3
d_call: TRBD2
v_call: TRBV7-9
clone_size: NA
cdr3_nt: TGTGCCAGCAGCTTCGGACTAGCGGGGATGTCAGATACGCAGTATTTT
cdr3_aa: CASSFGLAGMSDTQYF

j_call: TRBJ1-3
d_call: NA
v_call: TRBV30
clone_size: few
cdr3_nt: TGTGCCTGGAGTGTACGAGATGGGACCACCATATATTTT
cdr3_aa: CAWSVRDGTTIYF

j_call: TRBJ1-4
d_call: NA
v_call: TRBV30
clone_size: NA
cdr3_nt: TGTGCCTGGAGTCAGGGCCCCGGGGGTGAAAAACTGTTTTTT
cdr3_aa: CAWSQGPGGEKLFF

j_call: TRBJ2-3
d_call: NA
v_call: TRBV7-2
clone_size: few
cdr3_nt: TGTGCCAGCAGCTCATCCAGGGGCCCCGATACGCAGTATTTT
cdr3_aa: CASSSSRGPDTQYF

j_call: TRBJ2-5
d_call: NA
v_call: TRBV20-1
clone_size: NA
cdr3_nt: TGCAGCGCGGGTCAAGAGACCCAGTACTTC
cdr3_aa: CSAGQETQYF

j_call: TRBJ2-1
d_call: NA
v_call: TRBV5-6
clone_size: few
cdr3_nt: TGTGCCAGCAGCATCGGACACCAAGCGCAGTTCTTC
cdr3_aa: CASSIGHQAQFF

j_call: TRBJ2-5
d_call: TRBD1
v_call: TRBV29-1
clone_size: few
cdr3_nt: TGCAGCGTTGACCCCACAGGGGAGGAGACCCAGTACTTC
cdr3_aa: CSVDPTGEETQYF

j_call: TRBJ2-4
d_call: NA
v_call: TRBV18
clone_size: NA
cdr3_nt: TGTGCCAGCTCACCGGCAGGGAGCAAAAACATTCAGTACTTC
cdr3_aa: CASSPAGSKNIQYF

j_call: TRBJ2-1
d_call: NA
v_call: TRBV28
clone_size: few
cdr3_nt: TGTGCCAGCAGTCCCGCTCCGACTAGATGGGATGAGCAGTTCTTC
cdr3_aa: CASSPAPTRWDEQFF

j_call: TRBJ2-4
d_call: NA
v_call: TRBV7-2
clone_size: NA
cdr3_nt: TGTGCCAGCAGCTATCGGGCAGGGCCCACTCGAGGCAAAAACATTCAGTACTTC
cdr3_aa: CASSYRAGPTRGKNIQYF

j_call: TRBJ2-3
d_call: NA
v_call: TRBV14
clone_size: NA
cdr3_nt: TGTGCCAGCAGCCAAGAGACAGGCTGGGCAGATACGCAGTATTTT
cdr3_aa: CASSQETGWADTQYF

j_call: TRBJ1-2
d_call: NA
v_call: TRBV2
clone_size: NA
cdr3_nt: TGTGCCAGCAGTGAAAGGTTCACCGGAGGAAATGACTATGGCTACACCTTC
cdr3_aa: CASSERFTGGNDYGYTF

j_call: TRBJ1-5
d_call: TRBD1
v_call: TRBV7-9
clone_size: few
cdr3_nt: TGTGCCAGCAGCTTATGGGACAGCGATCAGCCCCAGCATTTT
cdr3_aa: CASSLWDSDQPQHF

j_call: TRBJ2-1
d_call: TRBD1
v_call: TRBV2
clone_size: NA
cdr3_nt: TGTGCCAGCGACAGGGACGGCAATGAGCAGTTCTTC
cdr3_aa: CASDRDGNEQFF

j_call: TRBJ2-5
d_call: TRBD1
v_call: TRBV27
clone_size: few
cdr3_nt: TGTGCCAGCAGTTCCCGGACAGGCAAAGAGACCCAGTACTTC
cdr3_aa: CASSSRTGKETQYF

j_call: TRBJ2-5
d_call: NA
v_call: TRBV7-2
clone_size: few
cdr3_nt: TGTGCCAGCAGCCGGGCCTCCCTAGAGACCCAGTACTTC
cdr3_aa: CASSRASLETQYF

j_call: TRBJ1-5
d_call: TRBD1
v_call: TRBV18
clone_size: NA
cdr3_nt: TGTGCCAGCTCAGCGGACAGGGGGAATCAGCCCCAGCATTTT
cdr3_aa: CASSADRGNQPQHF

j_call: TRBJ2-1
d_call: NA
v_call: TRBV21-1
clone_size: few
cdr3_nt: TGTGCCAGCAGCCCCAAGCCGACTAGTCTGGATGAGCAGTTCTTC
cdr3_aa: CASSPKPTSLDEQFF

j_call: TRBJ1-2
d_call: TRBD1
v_call: TRBV25-1
clone_size: NA
cdr3_nt: TGTGCCAGCGCTGGGACAGTCTATGGCTACACCTTC
cdr3_aa: CASAGTVYGYTF

j_call: TRBJ2-5
d_call: NA
v_call: TRBV2
clone_size: few
cdr3_nt: TGTGCCAGCAGTACGGGCGAGACCCAGTACTTC
cdr3_aa: CASSTGETQYF

j_call: TRBJ2-2
d_call: TRBD1
v_call: TRBV4-2
clone_size: few
cdr3_nt: TGTGCCAGCAGCCAGATGACAGGGTCGAACGGGGAGCTGTTTTTT
cdr3_aa: CASSQMTGSNGELFF

j_call: TRBJ2-5
d_call: NA
v_call: TRBV7-2
clone_size: few
cdr3_nt: TGTGCCAGCAGCCTAGACAGGTCTATAGAGACCCAGTACTTC
cdr3_aa: CASSLDRSIETQYF

j_call: TRBJ1-2
d_call: NA
v_call: TRBV2
clone_size: once
cdr3_nt: TGTGCCAGCGCCCCCGGGACTGGGGCCTCTGGCTACACCTTC
cdr3_aa: CASAPGTGASGYTF

j_call: TRBJ2-1
d_call: TRBD1
v_call: TRBV2
clone_size: few
cdr3_nt: TGTGCCAGCAGAAGCGACAGGGGGCCGTACAATGAGCAGTTCTTC
cdr3_aa: CASRSDRGPYNEQFF

j_call: TRBJ2-1
d_call: TRBD2
v_call: TRBV7-2
clone_size: few
cdr3_nt: TGTGCCAGCAGGCCCCCAGCGGGAGGTTACAATGAGCAGTTCTTC
cdr3_aa: CASRPPAGGYNEQFF

j_call: TRBJ1-2
d_call: NA
v_call: TRBV18
clone_size: NA
cdr3_nt: TGTGCCAGCTCACGACTTGACGGCCCCTATGGCTACACCTTC
cdr3_aa: CASSRLDGPYGYTF

j_call: TRBJ2-1
d_call: TRBD1
v_call: TRBV4-3
clone_size: few
cdr3_nt: TGCGCCAGCAGCCAAGGGATGAACAGGGGGCCCTACAATGAGCAGTTCTTC
cdr3_aa: CASSQGMNRGPYNEQFF

j_call: TRBJ2-1
d_call: TRBD2
v_call: TRBV7-2
clone_size: NA
cdr3_nt: TGTGCCAGCAGCCCACCGGGACTAGCGGGGGGAGGGGATGAGCAGTTCTTC
cdr3_aa: CASSPPGLAGGGDEQFF

j_call: TRBJ1-5
d_call: TRBD1
v_call: TRBV7-2
clone_size: few
cdr3_nt: TGTGCCAGCAGCTTAGCTACGGGCGGGACAGGGTTCCAGGAGCCCCAGCATTTT
cdr3_aa: CASSLATGGTGFQEPQHF

j_call: TRBJ2-7
d_call: TRBD2
v_call: TRBV7-2
clone_size: few
cdr3_nt: TGTGCCAGCAGCTTAGAGCGGCTAGCGGGAGTCGAGCAGTACTTC
cdr3_aa: CASSLERLAGVEQYF

j_call: TRBJ2-6
d_call: NA
v_call: TRBV29-1
clone_size: few
cdr3_nt: TGCAGCGTTGTTCGGCAGGGGGAGGCTGGGGCCAACGTCCTGACTTTC
cdr3_aa: CSVVRQGEAGANVLTF

j_call: TRBJ2-5
d_call: TRBD1
v_call: TRBV30
clone_size: few
cdr3_nt: TGTGCCTGGGGGGGACAGGTAGAGACCCAGTACTTC
cdr3_aa: CAWGGQVETQYF

j_call: TRBJ2-1
d_call: TRBD2
v_call: TRBV4-1
clone_size: NA
cdr3_nt: TGCGCCAGCAGCCAAACTGGGACACTAGCGGAGGAGCAGTTCTTC
cdr3_aa: CASSQTGTLAEEQFF

j_call: TRBJ2-1
d_call: TRBD2
v_call: TRBV9
clone_size: NA
cdr3_nt: TGTGCCAGCAGCGTAGCCCTTCGTCCTAGCGGGGGCTACAATGAGCAGTTCTTC
cdr3_aa: CASSVALRPSGGYNEQFF

j_call: TRBJ2-1
d_call: NA
v_call: TRBV27
clone_size: NA
cdr3_nt: TGTGCCAGCAGCGGAGAGAGAAATAATGAGCAGTTCTTC
cdr3_aa: CASSGERNNEQFF

j_call: TRBJ2-3
d_call: NA
v_call: TRBV29-1
clone_size: NA
cdr3_nt: TGCAGCGTTGAAGCCCCCAGTCTCACAGATACGCAGTATTTT
cdr3_aa: CSVEAPSLTDTQYF

j_call: TRBJ2-1
d_call: TRBD2
v_call: TRBV11-1
clone_size: NA
cdr3_nt: TGTGCCAGCGGCCGGCTTTGGCTAGCGGGAGGGAATGAGCAGTTCTTC
cdr3_aa: CASGRLWLAGGNEQFF

j_call: TRBJ1-2
d_call: NA
v_call: TRBV15
clone_size: few
cdr3_nt: TGTGCCACCAGCAGGGAGGAAACATCTCGTGGCTACACCTTC
cdr3_aa: CATSREETSRGYTF

j_call: TRBJ2-5
d_call: NA
v_call: TRBV5-1
clone_size: NA
cdr3_nt: TGCGCCAGCAGTTCCGGGTTAAGAGAGACCCAGTACTTC
cdr3_aa: CASSSGLRETQYF

j_call: TRBJ2-4
d_call: NA
v_call: TRBV18
clone_size: few
cdr3_nt: TGTGCCAGCTCACCAGCGGGGCAAAACATTCAGTACTTC
cdr3_aa: CASSPAGQNIQYF

j_call: TRBJ2-5
d_call: NA
v_call: TRBV11-2
clone_size: NA
cdr3_nt: TGTGCCAGCAGCCGGTCAACTCAAGAGACCCAGTACTTC
cdr3_aa: CASSRSTQETQYF

j_call: TRBJ2-1
d_call: TRBD1
v_call: TRBV13
clone_size: NA
cdr3_nt: TGTGCCAGCAGGGTACGGACAGGGAATTATGAGCAGTTCTTC
cdr3_aa: CASRVRTGNYEQFF

j_call: TRBJ1-2
d_call: NA
v_call: TRBV27
clone_size: once
cdr3_nt: TGTGCCAGCAGTTTAATAGGGGCGAGAGGCTACACCTTC
cdr3_aa: CASSLIGARGYTF

j_call: TRBJ1-1
d_call: TRBD1
v_call: TRBV9
clone_size: few
cdr3_nt: TGTGCCAGCACTCGACAGGGGGCGAACACTGAAGCTTTCTTT
cdr3_aa: CASTRQGANTEAFF

j_call: TRBJ2-3
d_call: TRBD1
v_call: TRBV2
clone_size: few
cdr3_nt: TGTGCCAGCAGCGGGACAGTTCACACGCAGTATTTT
cdr3_aa: CASSGTVHTQYF

j_call: TRBJ2-3
d_call: NA
v_call: TRBV7-9
clone_size: NA
cdr3_nt: TGTGCCAGCAGCTTAGTACAGGGTACGAGTACGCAGTATTTT
cdr3_aa: CASSLVQGTSTQYF

j_call: TRBJ2-2
d_call: NA
v_call: TRBV7-9
clone_size: NA
cdr3_nt: TGTGCCAGCAGCTTCGGACAAACGAACACCGGGGAGCTGTTTTTT
cdr3_aa: CASSFGQTNTGELFF

j_call: TRBJ2-5
d_call: NA
v_call: TRBV5-6
clone_size: NA
cdr3_nt: TGTGCCAGCAGCTTGTCCCGTGGAAGGGGATTGGAGACCCAGTACTTC
cdr3_aa: CASSLSRGRGLETQYF

j_call: TRBJ2-2
d_call: NA
v_call: TRBV7-8
clone_size: NA
cdr3_nt: TGTGCCAGCAGCTTAGAGCTGAATCAGGAGGAGCTGTTTTTT
cdr3_aa: CASSLELNQEELFF

j_call: TRBJ1-2
d_call: NA
v_call: TRBV5-4
clone_size: few
cdr3_nt: TGTGCCAGCAGGCTACAGGGAGTCTATGGCTACACCTTC
cdr3_aa: CASRLQGVYGYTF

j_call: TRBJ2-7
d_call: TRBD1
v_call: TRBV19
clone_size: few
cdr3_nt: TGTGCCACCAAGGACAGGGGGACCTACGAGCAGTACTTC
cdr3_aa: CATKDRGTYEQYF

j_call: TRBJ1-3
d_call: NA
v_call: TRBV2
clone_size: few
cdr3_nt: TGTGCCAGCAGTGAGGGACGTAGCTCTGGAAACACCATATATTTT
cdr3_aa: CASSEGRSSGNTIYF

j_call: TRBJ2-4
d_call: NA
v_call: TRBV5-4
clone_size: NA
cdr3_nt: TGTGCCAGCAGCTTGTTCTCTGGGATAAAAAACATTCAGTACTTC
cdr3_aa: CASSLFSGIKNIQYF

j_call: TRBJ2-2
d_call: NA
v_call: TRBV5-1
clone_size: few
cdr3_nt: TGCGCCAGCAGACCGCAGGGTTACACCGGGGAGCTGTTTTTT
cdr3_aa: CASRPQGYTGELFF

j_call: TRBJ2-7
d_call: NA
v_call: TRBV6-6
clone_size: NA
cdr3_nt: TGTGCCAGCATCAGGGGTGAGGGTAGTAAGTACGAGCAGTACTTC
cdr3_aa: CASIRGEGSKYEQYF

j_call: TRBJ2-3
d_call: TRBD1
v_call: TRBV7-8
clone_size: few
cdr3_nt: TGTGCCAGCAGCTTAGAGGGACAGGGCACAGATACGCAGTATTTT
cdr3_aa: CASSLEGQGTDTQYF

j_call: TRBJ2-2
d_call: NA
v_call: TRBV25-1
clone_size: NA
cdr3_nt: TGTGCCAGCAGGGGGGGTGAGGGAAGGGACACCGGGGAGCTGTTTTTT
cdr3_aa: CASRGGEGRDTGELFF

j_call: TRBJ2-2
d_call: NA
v_call: TRBV29-1
clone_size: few
cdr3_nt: TGCAGCGTTGCCCCGGGACTCAACACCGGGGAGCTGTTTTTT
cdr3_aa: CSVAPGLNTGELFF

j_call: TRBJ2-7
d_call: TRBD1
v_call: TRBV29-1
clone_size: NA
cdr3_nt: TGCAGCGTTGAACCGTCTTCAACAGGGGGCTACGAGCAGTACTTC
cdr3_aa: CSVEPSSTGGYEQYF